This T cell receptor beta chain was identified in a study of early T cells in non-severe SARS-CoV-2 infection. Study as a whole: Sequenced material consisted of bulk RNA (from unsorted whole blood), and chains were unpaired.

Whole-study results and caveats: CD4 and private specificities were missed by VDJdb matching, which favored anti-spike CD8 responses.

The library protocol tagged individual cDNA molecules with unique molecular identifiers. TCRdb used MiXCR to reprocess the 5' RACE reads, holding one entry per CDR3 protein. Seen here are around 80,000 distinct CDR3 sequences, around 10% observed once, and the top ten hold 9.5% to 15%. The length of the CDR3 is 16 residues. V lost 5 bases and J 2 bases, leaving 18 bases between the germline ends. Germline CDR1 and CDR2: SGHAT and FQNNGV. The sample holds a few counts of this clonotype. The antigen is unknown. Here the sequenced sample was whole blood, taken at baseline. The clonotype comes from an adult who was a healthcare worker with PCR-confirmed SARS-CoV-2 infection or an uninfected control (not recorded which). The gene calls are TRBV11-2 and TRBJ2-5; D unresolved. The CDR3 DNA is TGTGCCAGCAGCCTTCGGACCGCGACCCTACAAGAGACCCAGTACTTC. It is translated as CASSLRTATLQETQYF. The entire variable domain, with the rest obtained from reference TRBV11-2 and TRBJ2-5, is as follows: EAGVAQSPRYKIIEKRQSVAFWCNPISGHATLYWYQQILGQGPKLLIQFQNNGVVDDSQLPKDRFSAERLKGVDSTLKIQPAKLEDSAVYLCASSLRTATLQETQYFGPGTRLLVL.